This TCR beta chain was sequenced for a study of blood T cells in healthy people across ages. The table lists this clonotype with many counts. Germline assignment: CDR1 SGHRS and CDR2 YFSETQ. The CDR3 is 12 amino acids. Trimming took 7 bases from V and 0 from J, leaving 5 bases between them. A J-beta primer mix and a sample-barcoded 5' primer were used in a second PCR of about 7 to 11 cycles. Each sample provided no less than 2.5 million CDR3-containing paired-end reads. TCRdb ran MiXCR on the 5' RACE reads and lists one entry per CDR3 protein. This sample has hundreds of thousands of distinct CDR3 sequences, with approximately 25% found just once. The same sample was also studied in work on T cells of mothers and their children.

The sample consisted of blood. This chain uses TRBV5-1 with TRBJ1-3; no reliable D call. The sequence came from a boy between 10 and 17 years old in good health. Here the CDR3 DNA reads TGCGCCAGCGCGACCTCTGGAAACACCATATATTTT. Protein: CASATSGNTIYF. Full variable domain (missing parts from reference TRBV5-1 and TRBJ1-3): KAGVTQTPRYLIKTRGQQVTLSCSPISGHRSVSWYQQTPGQGLQFLFEYFSETQRNKGNFPGRFSGRQFSNSRSEMNVSTLELGDSALYLCASATSGNTIYFGEGSWLTVV.